This T cell receptor (beta chain) was recovered during a study of cytomegalovirus exposure and HLA in healthy donors. Study-wide context: Early release data held 75 million to 100 million unique TCRs from HLA-typed donors. Study results and caveats: Across donors, sequencing depth was assumed by presence/absence analyses to be roughly uniform. Prior analysis indicated that the majority of TCR beta V segments exhibited productivity approximately 87% or approximately 30% of the time.

Comments on this clone: The antigen is not known.

The PCR employed 60 Vbeta primers together with 13 Jbeta primers. Clones were read by immunoSEQ multiplex PCR, and TCRdb kept only the in-frame ones, dropping some. The sample comprises approximately 100,000 clones, approximately 80% of which are singletons, and roughly 4% rests with the top ten. The CDR3 runs 14 residues. Germline CDR1 is MGHRA and CDR2 is YSYEKL. The sequence came from a woman aged 35 to 49 in good health and CMV-seropositive. The chain employs TRBV4-1 and TRBJ2-5, with D possibly being TRBD2 (6 bases). The last part of the DNA fits TRBJ2-7 better; the J call may be wrong. Sequencing was done on a sample of PBMCs. The CDR3 sequence: CASSQIGGSYEQYF. The CDR3 coding sequence is TGCGCCAGCAGCCAGATTGGAGGGTCGTACGAGCAGTACTTC.